This TCR beta chain was found in a study of blood T cell repertoires in COVID-19. This CDR3 has 14 amino acids. J was trimmed by 4 bases and V by 4 bases; bases with no gene match: 4. Germline lookup yields CDR1 MDHEN and CDR2 SYDVKM. TCRdb's table, derived via immunoSEQ multiplex PCR, lists solely in-frame clones and lacks some. The sample lists a few hundred thousand clones; approximately 88% were seen once. The V call is TRBV28, the J call TRBJ1-2; 9 nucleotides line up with TRBD1. Input material: peripheral blood. The sequence derives from a woman aged 25 to 45 who had recovered from COVID-19. CDR3 protein: CASSSGQGSYGYTF. The CDR3 DNA is TGTGCCAGCAGTTCCGGACAGGGGAGCTATGGCTACACCTTC.